The 22 T cell receptor beta chains presented below share a single source sample, sequenced in a study of regulatory T cells in long-lasting Graves disease. Arm-PCR with iRepertoire HTBI primers amplified the CDR3 regions for these TCR beta libraries. TCRdb independently ran MiXCR on the multiplex PCR reads; one entry per CDR3 protein. The sample lists 350,000 to 450,000 distinct CDR3 sequences, about 15% occurring once. As for time point: newly diagnosed GD, antithyroid drugs for less than 3 months. The TCR library used RNA extracted from PBMCs. These same data were also listed under a study on T cells in Graves' hyperthyroidism and ophthalmopathy.

The sequencing used peripheral blood mononuclear cells (PBMCs), collected at new diagnosis, from a patient treated with antithyroid drugs. These receptors originate from a woman between 35 and 50 years old with Graves disease.

The chain employs TRBV28 and TRBJ1-1; no definite D call. In germline, CDR1 is MDHEN, CDR2 SYDVKM. The CDR3 spans 11 residues. The V end was cut by 4 bases, the J end by 6 bases, with 6 bases between. The CDR3 DNA is TGTGCCAGCAGTTGGAGCGCTGAAGCTTTCTTT. Its protein is CASSWSAEAFF.

There are many counts of this clonotype. The chain couples TRBV2 to TRBJ1-1, with 8 bases that match TRBD1. The germline V gene has CDR1 SNHLY and CDR2 FYNNEI. V shed 6 bases and J 3 bases; nucleotides not matched to a gene: 15. This CDR3 is built from 17 residues. The CDR3 here is CASRETGGRGWDTEAFF. In DNA, the CDR3 is TGTGCCAGCAGGGAAACAGGGGGTAGAGGTTGGGACACTGAAGCTTTCTTT.

The chain has TRBV7-2 and TRBJ2-1; 8 bases match TRBD2. Per germline, CDR1 SGHTA and CDR2 FQGNSA. This CDR3 is built from 14 residues. With 5 bases clipped from V and 6 bases from J, the junction kept 6 bases outside the gene matches. CDR3 nucleotide sequence: TGTGCCAGCAGCCTGGGACTAGTCCGCAATGAGCAGTTCTTC. Its translation is CASSLGLVRNEQFF. The full variable domain, with the rest looked up from reference TRBV7-2 and TRBJ2-1, is GAGVSQSPSNKVTEKGKDVELRCDPISGHTALYWYRQSLGQGLEFLIYFQGNSAPDKSGLPSDRFSAERTGGSVSTLTIQRTQQEDSAVYLCASSLGLVRNEQFFGPGTRLTVL.

Many counts were recorded for this clonotype. The chain has TRBV27 and TRBJ1-1, with 8 bases aligning to TRBD1. Unmatched junction bases numbered 6, after V lost 5 bases and J lost 4 bases. This CDR3 contains 14 residues. Per the germline V gene, CDR1 is MNHEY and CDR2 is SMNVEV (reference sequence). As DNA, the CDR3 is TGTGCCAGCAGTCCGACAGGGGAAGTCACTGAAGCTTTCTTT. Its translation is CASSPTGEVTEAFF.

The chain links TRBV7-9 to TRBJ2-5; 7 positions agree with TRBD1. Germline V gene lookup returns CDR1 SEHNR and CDR2 FQNEAQ (reference sequence). The CDR3 consists of 16 residues. J gave up 1 base and V 5 bases, and 10 bases lay outside the gene matches. In nucleotides, the CDR3 is TGTGCCAGCAGCCCTTTCTGGACAGGAGTCCAAGAGACCCAGTACTTC. This codes for CASSPFWTGVQETQYF.

In DNA form, the CDR3 reads TGTGCCAGCAGCCTTGGGACAGGTGAAGCTTTCTTT. It translates to CASSLGTGEAFF. The chain recombines TRBV3-1 with TRBJ1-1; 8 nucleotides line up with TRBD1. The length of the CDR3 is 12 residues. Germline V gives CDR1 LGHDT, CDR2 YNNKEL (reference sequence). V gave up 4 bases and J gave up 7 bases; unmatched junction bases: 2.

This clonotype was recorded at least ten times. This rearrangement joins TRBV7-2 to TRBJ2-1; no firm D call. Germline lookup yields CDR1 SGHTA and CDR2 FQGNSA. This CDR3 region has 19 residues. Trimming pared 2 bases from V and 0 bases from J, leaving 20 bases between. The CDR3, as DNA: TGTGCCAGCAGCTTAATCCCTAGTGGCCTTCCTAGCTCCTACAATGAGCAGTTCTTC. This gives the protein CASSLIPSGLPSSYNEQFF.

This clonotype was recorded at least ten times. V usage is TRBV28 and J usage is TRBJ2-5, with 9 bases matching TRBD2. The germline V gene encodes CDR1 MDHEN and CDR2 SYDVKM. Trimming at V came to 7 bases and at J to 4 bases, leaving 7 bases not matched to a gene. This CDR3 is built from 14 residues. This CDR3 is CASTNSGSAETQYF. DNA of the CDR3: TGTGCCAGCACCAATAGCGGGAGTGCAGAGACCCAGTACTTC.

The rearrangement links TRBV10-3 to TRBJ1-3; D gene unclear. CDR1 and CDR2 from the germline V gene are ENHRY and SYGVKD. The V end lost 3 bases, the J end lost 0 bases, and 3 bases lay between the germline ends. There are 13 residues in the CDR3. The CDR3 nucleotides read TGTGCCATCAGTGACAGCTCTGGAAACACCATATATTTT. Translation: CAISDSSGNTIYF.

V is TRBV9 and J is TRBJ2-3, with 10 bases lining up with TRBD2. CDR3 length: 15 amino acids. V lost 0 bases and J lost 4; bases outside the gene matches: 2. In germline, CDR1 is SGDLS, CDR2 YYNGEE. In nucleotides, the CDR3 is TGTGCCAGCAGCGTAGTAGCGGGAGGAGCAGATACGCAGTATTTT. It encodes CASSVVAGGADTQYF.

This clonotype was observed at least ten times. The J gene is TRBJ2-5, the V gene TRBV6-2 or TRBV6-3; TRBD1 agrees at 7 bases. Germline V gives CDR1 MNHEY, CDR2 SVGEGT. CDR3 size: 17 residues. V lost 4 bases, J lost 5 bases, and 16 bases stayed unmatched. The CDR3 DNA sequence: TGTGCCAGCAGTTTAACACAGGGGCGAACGGAAAAGGAGACCCAGTACTTC. Residues: CASSLTQGRTEKETQYF.

Turning to this clonotype: A far larger clone is only one base removed, so a read error is likely. The chain has TRBV28 and TRBJ2-1, with unresolved D. With 5 bases removed from V and 10 bases from J, the gap between germline ends came to 12 bases. The CDR3 is 12 residues long. Germline CDR1 is MDHEN and CDR2 is SYDVKM. The CDR3 DNA sequence: TGTGCCAGCAGTCCCAGAGTCTACGAGCAGTTCTTC. Residues: CASSPRVYEQFF.

Worth noting for this clonotype: It may be a read error: a sequence one base away is much more abundant. The chain recombines TRBV3-1 with TRBJ2-2, with D possibly matching TRBD2 (6 bases). The CDR3 length is 17 residues. Trimming left V 4 bases short and J 6 bases short, with 21 bases between. CDR1 LGHDT and CDR2 YNNKEL come from the germline V gene (reference sequence). CDR3 in amino acids: CASSRMLWTNEAGELFF. The CDR3 nucleotides are TGTGCCAGCAGCCGAATGCTGTGGACTAACGAGGCCGGGGAGCTGTTTTTT.

The chain links TRBV6-1 to TRBJ1-2; TRBD1 might be the D (6 bases). The CDR3 is made up of 16 amino acids. In germline, CDR1 is MNHNS, CDR2 SASEGT. Trimming left V 5 bases short and J 6 bases short, with 22 bases between. The CDR3 sequence: CASSTLGEGEGDGYTF. The CDR3 nucleotides are TGTGCCAGCAGTACCCTCGGGGAGGGCGAGGGGGATGGCTACACCTTC.

At least ten counts were recorded for this clonotype. The limits of the CDR3 on the DNA are not certain, so only TCRdb's listed CDR3 is given. The chain couples TRBV19 to TRBJ2-2; the D call TRBD1 from the table was never checked on the DNA. The length of the CDR3 is 16 amino acids, counting both ends. Germline V gene sequence: CDR1 LNHDA, CDR2 SQIVND (reference sequence). The CDR3 region is CASSIICPGSGGSCFF.

This clonotype appeared many times. J is TRBJ2-4 and V is TRBV6-1; 8 bases are a match to TRBD1. Germline-derived CDR1 and CDR2 are MNHNS and SASEGT. The length of the CDR3 is 16 residues. Trimming took 6 bases from V and 3 from J; bases not matched to a gene: 10. Here the CDR3 DNA reads TGTGCCAGCAGCCACTACCAGGGGGCGGGCAAAAACATTCAGTACTTC. Protein sequence: CASSHYQGAGKNIQYF.

This clonotype was counted many times. The J gene is TRBJ2-2, the V gene TRBV20-1; D is perhaps TRBD2 (5 bases). Germline CDR1 and CDR2: DFQATT and SNEGSKA (reference sequence). V lost 3 bases, J lost 1 base, and 12 bases lay in between. The CDR3 totals 15 residues. In DNA, the CDR3 is TGCAGTGCTAGTAGGGCGGGTCTGAACACCGGGGAGCTGTTTTTT. Residues: CSASRAGLNTGELFF.

This clonotype was counted at least ten times. This chain joins TRBV11-3 and TRBJ2-7, with 8 bases identical to TRBD2. V shed 8 bases, J shed 3 bases, and the junction held 12 bases outside the gene matches. CDR1 is SGHNT, CDR2 YENEEA, per germline. This CDR3 region has 15 residues. The CDR3 spells CASSPGGTRHYEQYF. The CDR3 DNA reads as TGTGCCAGCTCCCCCGGGGGGACTAGGCACTACGAGCAGTACTTC. The full variable domain, its missing parts supplied by reference TRBV11-3 and TRBJ2-7, is EAGVVQSPRYKIIEKKQPVAFWCNPISGHNTLYWYLQNLGQGPELLIRYENEEAVDDSQLPKDRFSAERLKGVDSTLKIQPAELGDSAVYLCASSPGGTRHYEQYFGPGTRLTVT.

This clonotype was seen at least ten times. The genes are TRBV11-1 and TRBJ2-3; D gene ambiguous. Per the germline V gene, CDR1 is SGHAT and CDR2 is FQDESV (reference sequence). V lost 5 bases and J lost 0, with 9 bases in between. The CDR3 has 14 amino acids. In DNA, the CDR3 is TGTGCCAGCAGCCGCCGCGGTAGCACAGATACGCAGTATTTT. Its translation is CASSRRGSTDTQYF.

This clonotype was seen a handful of times. A much larger clone lies a single base off, so this may be a read error. The chain combines TRBV2 with TRBJ2-4; D possibly corresponds to TRBD1 (6 bases). This CDR3 has 13 residues. V shed 7 bases and J shed 7 bases, with 14 bases lying between them. Germline values: CDR1 SNHLY, CDR2 FYNNEI. The CDR3 nucleotides read TGTGCCAGCATTGAGGGGGATCAGAACATTCAGTACTTC. Protein: CASIEGDQNIQYF.

This clonotype has a handful of counts. No conserved phenylalanine or tryptophan ends this CDR3, so it is likely a read error. The chain is built from TRBV2 and TRBJ2-1; 12 positions match TRBD1. J was trimmed by 8 bases and V by 5 bases; bases with no gene match: 4. The CDR3 consists of 14 residues. Germline loops: CDR1 SNHLY, CDR2 FYNNEI. The CDR3 DNA reads TGTGCCAGCAGTCCGGGACAGGGGGCGGATGAGCAGTTCCTC. It specifies CASSPGQGADEQFL.

At least ten counts were recorded for this clonotype. The CDR3 DNA follows: TGTGCCATCAGTGGTGTAGCAGGGCCTAATGAAAAACTGTTTTTT. Its protein is CAISGVAGPNEKLFF. The chain joins TRBV10-3 to TRBJ1-4, with a weak D call TRBD1 (5 bases). Germline assignment: CDR1 ENHRY and CDR2 SYGVKD. The CDR3 covers 15 residues. V lost 4 bases and J 3 bases, leaving 12 bases between the germline ends.